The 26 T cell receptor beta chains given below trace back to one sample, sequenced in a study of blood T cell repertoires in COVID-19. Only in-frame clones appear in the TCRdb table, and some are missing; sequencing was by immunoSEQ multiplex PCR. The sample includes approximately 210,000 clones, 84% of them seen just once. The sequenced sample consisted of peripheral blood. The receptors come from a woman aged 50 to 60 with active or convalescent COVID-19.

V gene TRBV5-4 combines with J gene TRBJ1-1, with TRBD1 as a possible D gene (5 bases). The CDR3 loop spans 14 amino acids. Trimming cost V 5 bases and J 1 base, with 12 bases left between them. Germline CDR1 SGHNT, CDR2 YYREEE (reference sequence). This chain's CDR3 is CASSFGTENTEAFF. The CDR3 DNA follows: TGTGCCAGCAGTTTCGGGACTGAGAACACTGAAGCTTTCTTT.

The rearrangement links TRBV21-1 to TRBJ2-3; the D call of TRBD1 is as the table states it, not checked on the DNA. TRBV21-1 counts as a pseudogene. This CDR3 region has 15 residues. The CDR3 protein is CASSFRGTVTDTQYF. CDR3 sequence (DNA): TGTGCCAGCAGCTTCAGGGGCACCGTCACAGATACGCAGTATTTT.

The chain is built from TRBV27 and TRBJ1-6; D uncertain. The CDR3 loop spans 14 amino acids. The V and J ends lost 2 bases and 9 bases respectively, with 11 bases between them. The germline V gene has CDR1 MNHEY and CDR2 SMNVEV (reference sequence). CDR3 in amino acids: CASSLGGRGSPLHF. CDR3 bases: TGTGCCAGCAGTTTAGGAGGGAGAGGTTCACCCCTCCACTTT.

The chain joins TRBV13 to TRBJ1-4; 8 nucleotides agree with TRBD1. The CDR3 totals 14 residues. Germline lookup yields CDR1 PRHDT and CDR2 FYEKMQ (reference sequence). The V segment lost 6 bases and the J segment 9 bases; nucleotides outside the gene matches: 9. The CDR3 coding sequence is TGTGCCAGCAGAAGACAGGGGTTTAGTAAAAAACTGTTTTTT. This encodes CASRRQGFSKKLFF.

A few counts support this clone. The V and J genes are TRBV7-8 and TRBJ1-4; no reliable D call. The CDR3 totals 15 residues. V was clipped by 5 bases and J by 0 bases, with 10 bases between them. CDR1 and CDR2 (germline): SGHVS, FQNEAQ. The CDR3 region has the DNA TGTGCCAGCAGCGTCTACAGCTCAACTAATGAAAAACTGTTTTTT. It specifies CASSVYSSTNEKLFF.

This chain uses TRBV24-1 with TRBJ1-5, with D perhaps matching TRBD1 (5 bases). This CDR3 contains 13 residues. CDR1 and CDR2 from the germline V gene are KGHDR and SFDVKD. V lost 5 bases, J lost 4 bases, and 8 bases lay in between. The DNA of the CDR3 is TGTGCCACCAGTGTAGGGGCGAATCAGCCCCAGCATTTT. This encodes CATSVGANQPQHF.

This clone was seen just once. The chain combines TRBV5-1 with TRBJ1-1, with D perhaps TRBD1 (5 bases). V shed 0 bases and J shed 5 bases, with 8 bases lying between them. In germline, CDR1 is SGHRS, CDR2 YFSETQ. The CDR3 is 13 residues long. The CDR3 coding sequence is TGCGCCAGCAGCTTGGACAGGTTTACTGAAGCTTTCTTT. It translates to CASSLDRFTEAFF. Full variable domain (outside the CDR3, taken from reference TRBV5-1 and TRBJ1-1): KAGVTQTPRYLIKTRGQQVTLSCSPISGHRSVSWYQQTPGQGLQFLFEYFSETQRNKGNFPGRFSGRQFSNSRSEMNVSTLELGDSALYLCASSLDRFTEAFFGQGTRLTVV.

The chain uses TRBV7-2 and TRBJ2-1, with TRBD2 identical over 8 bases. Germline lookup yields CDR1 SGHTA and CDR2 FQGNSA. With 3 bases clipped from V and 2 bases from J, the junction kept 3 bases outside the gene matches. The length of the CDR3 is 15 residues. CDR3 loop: CASSLQRGTYNEQFF. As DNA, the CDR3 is TGTGCCAGCAGCTTGCAGCGGGGGACCTACAATGAGCAGTTCTTC.

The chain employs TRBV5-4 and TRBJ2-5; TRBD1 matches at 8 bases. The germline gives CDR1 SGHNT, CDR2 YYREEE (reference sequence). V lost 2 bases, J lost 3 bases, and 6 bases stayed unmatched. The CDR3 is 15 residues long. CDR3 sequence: CASSFPTGGEETQYF. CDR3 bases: TGTGCCAGCAGCTTTCCCACAGGGGGAGAAGAGACCCAGTACTTC.

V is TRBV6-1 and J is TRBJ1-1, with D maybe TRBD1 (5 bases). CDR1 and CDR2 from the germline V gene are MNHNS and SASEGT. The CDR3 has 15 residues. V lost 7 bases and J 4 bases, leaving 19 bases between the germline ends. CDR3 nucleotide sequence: TGTGCCAGCAATCAAGCAAACAGGCTGACCACTGAAGCTTTCTTT. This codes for CASNQANRLTTEAFF.

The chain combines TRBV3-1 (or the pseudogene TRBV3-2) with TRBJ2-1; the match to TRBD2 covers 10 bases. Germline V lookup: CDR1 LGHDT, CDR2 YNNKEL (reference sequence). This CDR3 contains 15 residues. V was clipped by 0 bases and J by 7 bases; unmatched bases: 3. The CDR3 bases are TGTGCCAGCAGCCAAGATCCTAGCGGGAGTAATGAGCAGTTCTTC. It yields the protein CASSQDPSGSNEQFF.

CDR3 sequence reads: CSVEVLGISIRGRNYGYTF. CDR3 DNA: TGCAGCGTTGAAGTTCTGGGAATATCTATCAGGGGGCGAAACTATGGCTACACCTTC. The chain carries TRBV29-1 and TRBJ1-2; TRBD1 agrees at 8 bases. Trimming at V came to 1 base and at J to 2 bases, leaving 18 bases not matched to a gene. The CDR3 is 19 amino acids. Germline values: CDR1 SQVTM, CDR2 ANQGSEA.

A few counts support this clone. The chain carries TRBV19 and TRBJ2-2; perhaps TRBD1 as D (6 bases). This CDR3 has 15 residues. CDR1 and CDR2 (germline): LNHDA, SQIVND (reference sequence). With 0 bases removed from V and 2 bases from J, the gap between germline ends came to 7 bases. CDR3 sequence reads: CASSIEGQNTGELFF. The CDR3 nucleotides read TGTGCCAGTAGTATAGAGGGACAAAACACCGGGGAGCTGTTTTTT.

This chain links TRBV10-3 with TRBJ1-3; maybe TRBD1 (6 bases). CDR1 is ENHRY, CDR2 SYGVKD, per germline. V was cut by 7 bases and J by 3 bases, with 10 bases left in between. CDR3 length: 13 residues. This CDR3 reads CAINEGVGNTIYF. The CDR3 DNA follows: TGTGCCATCAACGAGGGGGTTGGAAACACCATATATTTT.

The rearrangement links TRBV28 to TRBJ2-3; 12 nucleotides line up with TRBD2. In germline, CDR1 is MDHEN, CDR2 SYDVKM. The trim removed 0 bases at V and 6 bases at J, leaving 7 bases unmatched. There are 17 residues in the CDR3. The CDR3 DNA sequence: TGTGCCAGCAGTTTATGGGCTAGCGGGAGGGACAAGGATACGCAGTATTTT. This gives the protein CASSLWASGRDKDTQYF.

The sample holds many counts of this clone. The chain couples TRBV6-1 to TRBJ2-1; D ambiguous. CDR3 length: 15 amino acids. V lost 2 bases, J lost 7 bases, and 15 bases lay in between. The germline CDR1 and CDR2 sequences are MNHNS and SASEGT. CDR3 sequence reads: CASSEIASRSNEQFF. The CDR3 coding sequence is TGTGCCAGCAGTGAAATAGCTTCCAGATCTAATGAGCAGTTCTTC.

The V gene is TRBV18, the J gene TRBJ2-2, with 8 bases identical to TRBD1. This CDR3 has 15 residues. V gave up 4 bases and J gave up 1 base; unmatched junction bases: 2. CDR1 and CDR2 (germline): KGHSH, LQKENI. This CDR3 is CASSHGTGNTGELFF. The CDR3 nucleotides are TGTGCCAGCTCACACGGGACAGGGAACACCGGGGAGCTGTTTTTT. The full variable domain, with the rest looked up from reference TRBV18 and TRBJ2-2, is NAGVMQNPRHLVRRRGQEARLRCSPMKGHSHVYWYRQLPEEGLKFMVYLQKENIIDESGMPKERFSAEFPKEGPSILRIQQVVRGDSAAYFCASSHGTGNTGELFFGEGSRLTVL.

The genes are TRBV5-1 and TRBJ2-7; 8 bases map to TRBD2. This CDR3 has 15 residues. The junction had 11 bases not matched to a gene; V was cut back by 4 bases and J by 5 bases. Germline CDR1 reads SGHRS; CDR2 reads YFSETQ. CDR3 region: CASSTREGRMNEQYF. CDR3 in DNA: TGCGCCAGCAGCACCCGGGAGGGCCGGATGAACGAGCAGTACTTC.

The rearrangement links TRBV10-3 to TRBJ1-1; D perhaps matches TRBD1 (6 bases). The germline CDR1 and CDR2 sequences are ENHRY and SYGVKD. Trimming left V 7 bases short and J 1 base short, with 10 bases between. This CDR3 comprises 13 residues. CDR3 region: CAIKPGANTEAFF. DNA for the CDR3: TGTGCCATCAAGCCAGGGGCGAACACTGAAGCTTTCTTT.

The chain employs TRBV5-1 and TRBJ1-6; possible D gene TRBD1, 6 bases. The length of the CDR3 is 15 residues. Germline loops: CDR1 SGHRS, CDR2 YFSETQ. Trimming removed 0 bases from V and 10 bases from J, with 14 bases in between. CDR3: CASSLAGRGRSPLHF. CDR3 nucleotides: TGCGCCAGCAGCTTGGCTGGCAGGGGAAGATCACCCCTCCACTTT. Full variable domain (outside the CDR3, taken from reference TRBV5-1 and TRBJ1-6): KAGVTQTPRYLIKTRGQQVTLSCSPISGHRSVSWYQQTPGQGLQFLFEYFSETQRNKGNFPGRFSGRQFSNSRSEMNVSTLELGDSALYLCASSLAGRGRSPLHFGNGTRLTVT.

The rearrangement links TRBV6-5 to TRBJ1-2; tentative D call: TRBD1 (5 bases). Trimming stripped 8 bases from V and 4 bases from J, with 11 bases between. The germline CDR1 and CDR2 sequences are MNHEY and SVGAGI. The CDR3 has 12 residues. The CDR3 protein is CASLSDSYGYTF. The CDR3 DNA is TGTGCCAGCCTCTCTGACAGCTATGGCTACACCTTC.

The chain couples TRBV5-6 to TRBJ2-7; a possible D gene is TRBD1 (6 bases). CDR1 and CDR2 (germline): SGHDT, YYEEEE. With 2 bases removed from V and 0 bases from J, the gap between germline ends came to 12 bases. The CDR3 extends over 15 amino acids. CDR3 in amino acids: CASSFDRFSSYEQYV. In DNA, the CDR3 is TGTGCCAGCAGCTTCGACAGGTTCAGCTCCTACGAGCAGTACGTC.

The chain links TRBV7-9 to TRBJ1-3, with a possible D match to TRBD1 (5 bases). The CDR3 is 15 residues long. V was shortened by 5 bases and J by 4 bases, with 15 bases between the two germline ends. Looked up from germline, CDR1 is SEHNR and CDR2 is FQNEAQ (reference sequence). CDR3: CASSPPAGPGNTIYF. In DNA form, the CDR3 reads TGTGCCAGCAGCCCCCCGGCAGGGCCGGGAAACACCATATATTTT.

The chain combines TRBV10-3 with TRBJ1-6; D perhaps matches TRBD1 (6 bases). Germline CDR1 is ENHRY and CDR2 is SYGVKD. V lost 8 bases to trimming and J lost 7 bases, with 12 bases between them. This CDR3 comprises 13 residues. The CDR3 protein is CAIHGGLNSPLHF. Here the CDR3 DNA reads TGTGCCATCCACGGGGGGCTAAATTCACCCCTCCACTTT.

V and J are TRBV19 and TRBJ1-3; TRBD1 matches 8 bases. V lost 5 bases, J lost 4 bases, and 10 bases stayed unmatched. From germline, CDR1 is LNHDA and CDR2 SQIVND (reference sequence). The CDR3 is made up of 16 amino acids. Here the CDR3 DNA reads TGTGCCAGTAGTGCGTCCAGGACAGGGTCGGGAAACACCATATATTTT. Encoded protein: CASSASRTGSGNTIYF.

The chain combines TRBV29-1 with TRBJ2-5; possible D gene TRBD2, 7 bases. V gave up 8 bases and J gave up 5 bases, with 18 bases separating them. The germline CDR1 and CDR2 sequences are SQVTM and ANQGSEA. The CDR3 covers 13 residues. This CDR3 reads CSSLGGGGETQYF. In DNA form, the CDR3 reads TGCAGCTCCCTCGGGGGAGGGGGGGAGACCCAGTACTTC.